This entry is about one TCR beta chain. This entry is derived from a study of blood T cell repertoires in COVID-19. Generated by immunoSEQ multiplex PCR, the TCRdb table keeps only in-frame clones and is missing some. Found here are about 210,000 clones, around nine tenths of them singletons; the top ten hold just over 0.7%. The CDR3 consists of 14 residues. Germline V CDR1 and CDR2: SGHAT, FQNNGV. V lost 5 bases, J lost 4 bases, and 14 bases lay in between. Sequencing was carried out using peripheral blood. The chain uses TRBV11-2 and TRBJ2-5; D gene ambiguous. This TCR was sampled from a man in his forties with acute or convalescent COVID-19. The CDR3 nucleotides are TGTGCCAGCAGCCCGACCACAGTTAGAGAGACCCAGTACTTC. It yields the protein CASSPTTVRETQYF.